Presented here are 16 T cell receptor beta chains from one specimen sequenced in a study of CD8 T cells in ankylosing spondylitis (dated by TCRdb to 2016 to 2017). No antigens are known for them. Overall study outcomes, separate from this receptor: Blood from ankylosing spondylitis patients appeared to be characterized by a TCR beta motif made up of several highly homologous amino acid variants.

Library preparation was by 5' RACE. This sample was sequenced with an Illumina HiSeq 2500. The public reads were reprocessed in TCRdb via fastp at Q25 and MiXCR, keeping in-frame beta chains. Each CDR3 protein gets just one entry, which takes the most common genes and DNA from the rows behind it. The sample table shows 750,000 to 850,000 distinct CDR3 sequences, and about 10% are seen once. Of the sample, just over 0.5% falls within the top ten clones. Sequenced sample: blood, either unsorted or a sorted T cell fraction (not recorded which). These receptor sequences come from a male donor with ankylosing spondylitis.

This clonotype was found many times. The rearrangement uses TRBV20-1 and TRBJ1-5; the D is unclear. V lost 3 bases, J lost 5 bases, and 11 bases lay in between. Per the germline V gene, CDR1 is DFQATT and CDR2 is SNEGSKA (reference sequence). This CDR3 has 13 residues. This chain's CDR3 is CSASRGRHQPQHF. Written as DNA, the CDR3 is TGCAGTGCTAGCCGGGGAAGACATCAGCCCCAGCATTTT.

This clonotype was seen a handful of times. V gene TRBV6-5 combines with J gene TRBJ2-3; maybe TRBD2 (6 bases). The CDR3 loop spans 14 amino acids. Trimming shortened V by 2 bases and J by 3 bases, and 9 bases separated the two germline ends. Germline V lookup: CDR1 MNHEY, CDR2 SVGAGI. CDR3 coding DNA: TGTGCCAGCAGTTACGGGAGGAAGACAGATACGCAGTATTTT. It translates to CASSYGRKTDTQYF.

This clonotype was counted ten times or more. This CDR3 reads CASRETGGDSPLHF. As DNA, the CDR3 is TGTGCCAGCAGGGAGACAGGGGGAGATTCACCCCTCCACTTT. The rearrangement links TRBV3-1 to TRBJ1-6; 9 bases fit TRBD1. This CDR3 has 14 amino acids. CDR1 is LGHDT and CDR2 is YNNKEL in the germline V gene (reference sequence). V was clipped by 6 bases and J by 8 bases; unmatched bases: 5.

This clonotype was seen a handful of times. This rearrangement joins TRBV6-1 to TRBJ2-7; possibly TRBD1 for D (5 bases). The CDR3 length is 14 residues. Germline CDR1 is MNHNS and CDR2 is SASEGT. V was cut by 1 base and J by 3 bases, with 10 bases left in between. The chain's CDR3 is CASSEEGYYYEQYF. DNA for the CDR3: TGTGCCAGCAGTGAAGAGGGGTATTACTACGAGCAGTACTTC.

A few counts support this clonotype. This rearrangement joins TRBV27 to TRBJ1-1; D is perhaps TRBD1 (5 bases). The V end lost 6 bases, the J end lost 6 bases, and 17 bases lay between the germline ends. The V gene's germline CDR1 is MNHEY and CDR2 SMNVEV (reference sequence). The CDR3 has 14 residues. CDR3 coding DNA: TGTGCCAGCAGCCAAGGGGCAGGACCCCCTGAAGCTTTCTTT. This encodes CASSQGAGPPEAFF.

The chain employs TRBV6-2 or TRBV6-3 and TRBJ2-2, with D perhaps given as TRBD1 or TRBD2 (5 bases each). Germline V gene data show CDR1 as MNHEY and CDR2 as SVGEGT. The CDR3 runs 14 residues. The V gene lost 1 base and the J gene lost 7 bases, with 10 bases spanning the gap. The CDR3 bases are TGTGCCAGCAGTTACTGGGGGTTCAACGGGGAGCTGTTTTTT. The encoded protein is CASSYWGFNGELFF.

The rearrangement links TRBV20-1 to TRBJ2-7, with D tentatively TRBD2 (5 bases). The V gene's germline CDR1 is DFQATT and CDR2 SNEGSKA (reference sequence). The ends were cut back, 4 bases at V and 3 bases at J, with 16 bases in the middle. The CDR3 consists of 14 residues. The CDR3 bases are TGCAGTGCTACCCCCGAGGGCGGATTCTACGAGCAGTACTTC. It yields the protein CSATPEGGFYEQYF.

This clonotype was recorded at least ten times. The gene calls are TRBV20-1 and TRBJ2-3, with 11 bases matching TRBD2. This CDR3 comprises 15 residues. Unmatched junction bases numbered 11, after V lost 6 bases and J lost 6 bases. Germline V lookup: CDR1 DFQATT, CDR2 SNEGSKA (reference sequence). CDR3: CSATPSGRTFDTQYF. The CDR3 nucleotides are TGCAGTGCCACCCCTAGCGGGAGGACTTTTGATACGCAGTATTTT.

This clonotype was picked up many times. This chain links TRBV6-1 with TRBJ2-5, with TRBD1 identical over 7 bases. The CDR3 spans 14 residues. The germline V gene encodes CDR1 MNHNS and CDR2 SASEGT. V dropped 4 bases and J dropped 1; count of bases not matched to a gene: 3. The CDR3 region is CASSGGTVQETQYF. CDR3 nucleotides: TGTGCCAGCAGTGGAGGGACAGTCCAAGAGACCCAGTACTTC.

The V and J genes are TRBV4-3 and TRBJ2-3; 10 bases match TRBD2. The CDR3 totals 15 residues. V shed 4 bases and J 4 bases; nucleotides not matched to a gene: 5. CDR1 is LGHNA, CDR2 YSLEER, per germline. CDR3 sequence: CASSPRLAGADTQYF. The CDR3 DNA reads TGCGCCAGCAGCCCCCGACTAGCGGGTGCAGATACGCAGTATTTT.

V usage is TRBV3-1 and J usage is TRBJ2-7, with D possibly being TRBD1 or TRBD2 (5 bases each). Germline V gene data show CDR1 as LGHDT and CDR2 as YNNKEL (reference sequence). The V gene lost 4 bases and the J gene lost 3 bases, with 16 bases spanning the gap. This CDR3 region has 15 residues. As DNA, the CDR3 is TGTGCCAGCAGCCTATACCCGACAGAGGGCTACGAGCAGTACTTC. Residues: CASSLYPTEGYEQYF.

This clonotype was recorded at least ten times. The V and J genes are TRBV5-6 and TRBJ2-7, with TRBD1 identical over 7 bases. The junction had 12 bases not matched to a gene; V was cut back by 4 bases and J by 5 bases. From germline, CDR1 is SGHDT and CDR2 YYEEEE. The CDR3 sequence is 15 residues long. Here the CDR3 reads CASSRTGTEVDEQYF. The CDR3 DNA is TGTGCCAGCAGCCGAACCGGGACAGAGGTCGACGAGCAGTACTTC.

This clonotype was seen a handful of times. The chain couples TRBV20-1 to TRBJ1-1, with TRBD1 matching 8 bases. V lost 3 bases to trimming and J lost 0 bases; unmatched junction nucleotides: 0. The germline CDR1 and CDR2 sequences are DFQATT and SNEGSKA (reference sequence). The CDR3 totals 13 residues. The CDR3, as DNA: TGCAGTGCTAGCAGGGGGCTGAACACTGAAGCTTTCTTT. Translating gives CSASRGLNTEAFF.

V is TRBV7-2 and J is TRBJ2-1; D unresolved. Germline lookup yields CDR1 SGHTA and CDR2 FQGNSA. Trimming shortened V by 2 bases and J by 10 bases, and 9 bases separated the two germline ends. The CDR3 contains 12 residues. CDR3 sequence reads: CASSLRVSEQFF. The CDR3 nucleotides are TGTGCCAGCAGCTTACGGGTCTCCGAGCAGTTCTTC.

The chain recombines TRBV5-1 with TRBJ1-5; no clear D. The CDR3 consists of 13 residues. V was shortened by 5 bases and J by 5 bases, with 11 bases between the two germline ends. CDR1 SGHRS and CDR2 YFSETQ come from the germline V gene. The CDR3 here is CASREAPDQPQHF. DNA of the CDR3: TGCGCCAGCAGGGAGGCCCCGGATCAGCCCCAGCATTTT. The full variable domain, completed using reference TRBV5-1 and TRBJ1-5, is KAGVTQTPRYLIKTRGQQVTLSCSPISGHRSVSWYQQTPGQGLQFLFEYFSETQRNKGNFPGRFSGRQFSNSRSEMNVSTLELGDSALYLCASREAPDQPQHFGDGTRLSIL.

The V gene is TRBV5-6, the J gene TRBJ1-6, with D perhaps matching TRBD1 (5 bases). CDR3 length equals 16 residues. V was trimmed by 0 bases and J by 7 bases, leaving 14 bases between them. The V gene's germline CDR1 is SGHDT and CDR2 YYEEEE. CDR3 protein: CASSLVAGTWNSPLHF. CDR3 sequence (DNA): TGTGCCAGCAGCTTGGTGGCGGGGACGTGGAATTCACCCCTCCACTTT.